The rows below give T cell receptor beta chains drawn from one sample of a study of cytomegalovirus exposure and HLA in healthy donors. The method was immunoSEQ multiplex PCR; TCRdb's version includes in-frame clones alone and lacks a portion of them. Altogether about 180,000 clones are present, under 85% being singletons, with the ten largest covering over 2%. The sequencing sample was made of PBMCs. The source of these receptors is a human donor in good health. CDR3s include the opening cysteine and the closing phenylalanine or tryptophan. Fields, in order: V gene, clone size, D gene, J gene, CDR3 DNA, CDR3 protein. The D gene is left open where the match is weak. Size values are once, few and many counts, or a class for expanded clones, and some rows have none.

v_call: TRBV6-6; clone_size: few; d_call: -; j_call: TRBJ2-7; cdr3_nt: TGTGCCAGCAGTTCCAGACAGGTCTCCTACGAGCAGTACTTC; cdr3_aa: CASSSRQVSYEQYF
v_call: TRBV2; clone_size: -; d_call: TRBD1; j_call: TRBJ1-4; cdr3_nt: TGTGCCAGCAGTTTTACAGGGGGCCGGGAAAAACTGTTTTTT; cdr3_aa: CASSFTGGREKLFF
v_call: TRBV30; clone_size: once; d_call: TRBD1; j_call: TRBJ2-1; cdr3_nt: TGTGCCTGTCGCGCCCGACCCGGGACAGGGTCCCTCTACAATGAGCAGTTCTTC; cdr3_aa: CACRARPGTGSLYNEQFF
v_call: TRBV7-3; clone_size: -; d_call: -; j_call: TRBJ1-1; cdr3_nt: TGTGCCAGCAGCTTAGGTCCGGGTGACACTGAAGCTTTCTTT; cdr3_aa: CASSLGPGDTEAFF
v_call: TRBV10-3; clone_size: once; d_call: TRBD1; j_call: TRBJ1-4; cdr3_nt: TGTGCCATCAGTGATCGGGACAGCTCTAATGAAAAACTGTTTTTT; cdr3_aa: CAISDRDSSNEKLFF
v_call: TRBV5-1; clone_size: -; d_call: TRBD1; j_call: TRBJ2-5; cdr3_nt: TGCGCCAGCAGCCACACGACAGGGGGCGACCAGTACTTC; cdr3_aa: CASSHTTGGDQYF
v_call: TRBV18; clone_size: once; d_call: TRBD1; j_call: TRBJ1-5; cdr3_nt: TGTGCCAGCTCACCTACCAGGGGGTCAGGGCAGCCCCAGCATTTT; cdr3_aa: CASSPTRGSGQPQHF
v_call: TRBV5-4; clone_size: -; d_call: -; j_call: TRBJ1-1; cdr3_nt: TGTGCCAGCAGCTTGGGGGCGATGGGTTCCTTAGGGAACACTGAAGCTTTCTTT; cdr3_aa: CASSLGAMGSLGNTEAFF
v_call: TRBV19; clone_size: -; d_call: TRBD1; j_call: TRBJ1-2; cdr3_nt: TGTGCCAGTAAGGGGGCGTGGAACTATGGCTACACCTTC; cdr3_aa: CASKGAWNYGYTF
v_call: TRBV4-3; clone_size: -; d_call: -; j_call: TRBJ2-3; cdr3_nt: TGCGCCAGCAGCCAAGAGGGGGCTCGGGGCGCCGATACGCAGTATTTT; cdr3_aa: CASSQEGARGADTQYF
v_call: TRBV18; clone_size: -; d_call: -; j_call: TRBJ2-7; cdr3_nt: TGTGCCAGCTCAACGGGGGACCCAGAGCAGTACTTC; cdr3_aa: CASSTGDPEQYF
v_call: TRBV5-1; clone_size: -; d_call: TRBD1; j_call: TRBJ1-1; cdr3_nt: TGCGCCAGCAGCTTGGGCTCCGGGACAGCTGAAGCTTTCTTT; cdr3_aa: CASSLGSGTAEAFF
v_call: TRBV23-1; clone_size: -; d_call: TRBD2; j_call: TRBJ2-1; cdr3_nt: TGCGCCAGCGGGGGGACTAGCGGGGGGGCCTCCTACAATGAGCAGTTCTTC; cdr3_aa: CASGGTSGGASYNEQFF
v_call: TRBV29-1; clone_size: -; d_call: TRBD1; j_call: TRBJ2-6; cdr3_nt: TGCAGCGTCTCACAGGGGTATGGGGCCAACGTCCTGACTTTC; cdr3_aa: CSVSQGYGANVLTF
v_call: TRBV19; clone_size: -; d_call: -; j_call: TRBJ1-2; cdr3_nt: TGTGCCAGTAGACTGGCAGGGCAGGGCCATGGCTACACCTTC; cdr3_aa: CASRLAGQGHGYTF
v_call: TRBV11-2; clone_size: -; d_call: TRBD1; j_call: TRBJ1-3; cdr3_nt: TGTGCCAGCAGCTTTGGACAGGGCAGCTCTGGAAACACCATATATTTT; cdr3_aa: CASSFGQGSSGNTIYF
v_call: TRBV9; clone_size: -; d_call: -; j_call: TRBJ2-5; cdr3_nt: TGTGCCAGCAGCCTTGGACTCGCCCGGGGAGAGACCCAGTACTTC; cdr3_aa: CASSLGLARGETQYF
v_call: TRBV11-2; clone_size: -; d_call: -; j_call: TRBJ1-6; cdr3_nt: TGTGCCAGCAGCTTCACAGGGCAGACCTATAATTCACCCCTCCACTTT; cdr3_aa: CASSFTGQTYNSPLHF
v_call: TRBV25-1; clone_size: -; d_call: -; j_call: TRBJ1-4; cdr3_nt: TGTGCCAGCAGCCCAGGGAATATTGCAACTAATGAAAAACTGTTTTTT; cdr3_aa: CASSPGNIATNEKLFF
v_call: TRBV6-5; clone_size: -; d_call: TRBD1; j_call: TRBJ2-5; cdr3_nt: TGTGCCAGCAGCGTCAACAGGGGTTACCAAGAGACCCAGTACTTC; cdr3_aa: CASSVNRGYQETQYF
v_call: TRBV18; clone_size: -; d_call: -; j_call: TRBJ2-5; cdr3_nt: TGTGCCAGCTCCTCCCAGACTTCCCCAGAGACCCAGTACTTC; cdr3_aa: CASSSQTSPETQYF
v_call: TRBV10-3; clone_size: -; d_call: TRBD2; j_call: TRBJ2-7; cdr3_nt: TGTGCCATCAGCGGGGTAGCGGGGGACACCTACGAGCAGTACTTC; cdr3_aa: CAISGVAGDTYEQYF
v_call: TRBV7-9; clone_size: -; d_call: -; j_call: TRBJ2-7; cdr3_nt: TGTGCCAGCAGCCCACCCGGTGTCTACGAGCAGTACTTC; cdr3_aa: CASSPPGVYEQYF
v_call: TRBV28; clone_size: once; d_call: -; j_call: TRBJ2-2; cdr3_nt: TGTGCCAGCAGCCCACCGGAGGGGCTAAAGCTGTTTTTT; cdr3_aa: CASSPPEGLKLFF
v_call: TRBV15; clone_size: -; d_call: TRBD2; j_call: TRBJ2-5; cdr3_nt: TGTGCCACCAGCGGTCCTAGCGGGGGGGGAACCCAGTACTTC; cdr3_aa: CATSGPSGGGTQYF
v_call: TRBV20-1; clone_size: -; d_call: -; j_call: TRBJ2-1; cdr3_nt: TGCAGTGCCGGAGTGGTAAAGGAGCAGTTCTTC; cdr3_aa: CSAGVVKEQFF
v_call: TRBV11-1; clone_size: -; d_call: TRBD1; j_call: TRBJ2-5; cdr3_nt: TGTGCCAGCAGCCCGACAGGGGCCGAGACCCAGTACTTC; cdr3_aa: CASSPTGAETQYF
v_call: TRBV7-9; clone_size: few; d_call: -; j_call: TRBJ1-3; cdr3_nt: TGTGCCAGCAGCTTAGCGTGGGACACGAACTCTGGAAACACCATATATTTT; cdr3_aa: CASSLAWDTNSGNTIYF
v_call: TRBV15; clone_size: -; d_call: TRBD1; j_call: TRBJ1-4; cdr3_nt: TGTGCCACCAGCAGAGATGTGCAGGGGGCAGAAACTATCGAAAAACTGTTTTTT; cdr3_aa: CATSRDVQGAETIEKLFF
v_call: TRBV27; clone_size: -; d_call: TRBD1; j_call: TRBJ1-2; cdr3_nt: TGTGCCAGCAGTTTCAGGCAGGGGGCCTCTGGCTACACCTTC; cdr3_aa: CASSFRQGASGYTF
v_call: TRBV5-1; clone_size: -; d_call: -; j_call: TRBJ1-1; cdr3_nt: TGCGCCAGCACAATAATGAACGGTGACACTGAAGCTTTCTTT; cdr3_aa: CASTIMNGDTEAFF
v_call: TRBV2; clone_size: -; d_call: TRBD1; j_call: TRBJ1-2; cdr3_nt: TGTGCCAGCAGCCTAGACAGGGATGGCTACACCTTC; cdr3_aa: CASSLDRDGYTF
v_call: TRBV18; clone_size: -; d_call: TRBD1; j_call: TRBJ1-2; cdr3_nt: TGTGCCAGCTCACCCGGGACAGGGGATAACTATGGCTACACCTTC; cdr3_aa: CASSPGTGDNYGYTF
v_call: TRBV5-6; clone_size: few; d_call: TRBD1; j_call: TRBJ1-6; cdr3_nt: TGTGCCAGCAGCAATGCAGGGGGCGGATCACCCCTCCACTTT; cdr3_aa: CASSNAGGGSPLHF
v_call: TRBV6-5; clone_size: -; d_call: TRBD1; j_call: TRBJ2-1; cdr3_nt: TGTGCCAGCAGTTACTCACAGGGGGAGAAGAACAATGAGCAGTTCTTC; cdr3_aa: CASSYSQGEKNNEQFF
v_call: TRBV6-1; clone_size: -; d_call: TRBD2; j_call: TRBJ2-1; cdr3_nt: TGTGCCAGCAGTGCTTACCCGGGACTAGCGGCTTTCAATGAGCAGTTCTTC; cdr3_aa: CASSAYPGLAAFNEQFF
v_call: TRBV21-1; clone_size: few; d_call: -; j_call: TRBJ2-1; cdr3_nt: TGTGCCAGCAGCAAAAGGGGCGGGACAGGGTACAATGAGCAGTTCTTC; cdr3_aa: CASSKRGGTGYNEQFF
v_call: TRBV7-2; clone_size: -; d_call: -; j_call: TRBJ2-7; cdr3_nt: TGTGCCAGCCAACGGAGCCAGGGCGCCTACGAGCAGTACTTC; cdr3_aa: CASQRSQGAYEQYF
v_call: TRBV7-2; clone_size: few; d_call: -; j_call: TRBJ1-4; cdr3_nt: TGTGCCAGCACCAGGGGAGGGAATGAAAAACTGTTTTTT; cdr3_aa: CASTRGGNEKLFF
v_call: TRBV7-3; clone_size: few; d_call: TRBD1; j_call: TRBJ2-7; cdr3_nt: TGTGCCAGCAGCTTAGGACAGGGGCAGTACTTC; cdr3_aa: CASSLGQGQYF
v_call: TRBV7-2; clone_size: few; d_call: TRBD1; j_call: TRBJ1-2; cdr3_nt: TGTGCCAGCAGCTTAGGGCCGGGACAGCCACTCTATGGCTACACCTTC; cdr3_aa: CASSLGPGQPLYGYTF